Listed below are T cell receptor beta chains from one sample, sequenced in a study of OX40 agonist ivuxolimab in advanced cancers. Repertoires were generated with immunoSEQ multiplex PCR, while TCRdb's copy carries only in-frame clones and drops some. Of 100,000 or so clones listed, 70% to 90% are singletons. This material consisted of CD4+ or CD8+ T cells sorted from blood, taken in a trial of the OX40 agonist ivuxolimab. These receptors originate from an adult with an advanced solid tumor such as melanoma, head and neck, liver or kidney cancer. Each CDR3 is given with its conserved first and last residue. Each record gives: J gene, V gene, clone size, D gene, CDR3 DNA, CDR3 protein. A D gene is named only where the DNA matches it firmly. Clone sizes are given selectively: once, few, many, or a class where the clone is expanded.

TRBJ1-6	TRBV30	.	.	TGTGCCTGGAGTCGGGCCCGGGGGACGAATTCACCCCTCCACTTT	CAWSRARGTNSPLHF
TRBJ2-7	TRBV9	.	TRBD2	TGTGCCAGCAGCGTATCTACTAGCGGGAGTTACGAGCAGTACTTC	CASSVSTSGSYEQYF
TRBJ2-7	TRBV6-1	.	.	TGTGCCAGCAGTGAATTCAGGGGAGGGTCCTACGAGCAGTACTTC	CASSEFRGGSYEQYF
TRBJ2-7	TRBV4-1	.	.	TGCGCCAGCAGCCAATTGCCCCACGAGCAGTACTTC	CASSQLPHEQYF
TRBJ2-1	TRBV7-3	.	TRBD2	TGTGCCAGCAGCTTTCTAGCGGGGGTACCGTTAGTTGAGCAGTTCTTC	CASSFLAGVPLVEQFF
TRBJ2-1	TRBV27	.	TRBD2	TGTGCCAGCCTGGCGGTAGCGGGAGGGTTTGAGCAGTTCTTC	CASLAVAGGFEQFF
TRBJ2-3	TRBV2	.	TRBD2	TGTGCCAGCAGTGAAAGAGCCCTAGCGGGAGTTGCAGATACGCAGTATTTT	CASSERALAGVADTQYF
TRBJ2-7	TRBV4-1	once	TRBD2	TGCGCCAGCAGCCAAGATACTAGCGGGTTTACCTACGAGCAGTACTTC	CASSQDTSGFTYEQYF
TRBJ2-5	TRBV6-1	.	.	TGTGCCAGCAGTGCAGGAGGAAACCAAGAGACCCAGTACTTC	CASSAGGNQETQYF
TRBJ2-1	TRBV27	.	TRBD1	TGTGCCAGCAGTTCCCCGGGACAGGGGCCCAACAATGAGCAGTTCTTC	CASSSPGQGPNNEQFF
TRBJ2-1	TRBV21-1	.	.	TGTGCCAGCAGCAAAGAAATAACTAGACACTCCTACAATGAGCAGTTCTTC	CASSKEITRHSYNEQFF
TRBJ1-5	TRBV6-5	once	.	TGTGCCAGCAGTCGGGGTGCGGTAAGGCAGCCCCAGCATTTT	CASSRGAVRQPQHF
TRBJ2-1	TRBV6-5	.	.	TGTGCCAGCAGCTCCCTGGGCAGGAACAACAATGAGCAGTTCTTC	CASSSLGRNNNEQFF
TRBJ1-3	TRBV29-1	.	TRBD1	TGCAGCGTTCAGGGACAGTCTGGAAACACCATATATTTT	CSVQGQSGNTIYF
TRBJ2-3	TRBV27	.	.	TGTGCCAGCAGTTTCATCACAGGCAGGGGAATCGCAGATACGCAGTATTTT	CASSFITGRGIADTQYF
TRBJ2-7	TRBV5-4	.	TRBD2	TGTGCCAGCAGCCCCGGGACTAGACCGGAGAGCGAGCAGTACTTC	CASSPGTRPESEQYF
TRBJ2-7	TRBV11-2	once	.	TGTGCCAGCAGCTTAGCATATAGGGGCTACGAGCAGTACTTC	CASSLAYRGYEQYF
TRBJ2-1	TRBV25-1	.	.	TGTGCCAGCAGTGCCCACTTGCAGCAGTTCTTC	CASSAHLQQFF
TRBJ2-5	TRBV11-2	.	.	TGTGCCAGCAGCTTAGGCCCCGGAGAGACCCAGTACTTC	CASSLGPGETQYF
TRBJ1-2	TRBV2	.	TRBD1	TGTGCCAGCAGTGGGGACAGCAGTTCTGGCTACACCTTC	CASSGDSSSGYTF
TRBJ2-3	TRBV27	.	TRBD1	TGTGCCAGCAGTTTATACTCGTCGGGGACAGGGCCAGATACGCAGTATTTT	CASSLYSSGTGPDTQYF
TRBJ2-7	TRBV13	.	TRBD2	TGTGCCAGCAGCTTTGGGACTAGGCCCTCCGAGCAGTACTTC	CASSFGTRPSEQYF
TRBJ2-1	TRBV5-1	.	.	TGCGCCAGCAGGTCGCAAACGTCCCCCCTGGGAAATGAGCAGTTCTTC	CASRSQTSPLGNEQFF
TRBJ2-1	TRBV9	.	TRBD2	TGTGCCAGCAGCCCACAGGGACTAGCGGGATACAATGAGCAGTTCTTC	CASSPQGLAGYNEQFF
TRBJ1-3	TRBV5-1	.	.	TGCGCCAGCAGCTTGGCCGGTACTGGAAACACCATATATTTT	CASSLAGTGNTIYF
TRBJ2-3	TRBV9	.	.	TGTGCCAGCAGCGTAGGAGTAGCGAGAGTCACAGATACGCAGTATTTT	CASSVGVARVTDTQYF
TRBJ1-1	TRBV6-1	.	.	TGTGCCAGCAGTGAAAGGGGAAGGGGTGAAGCTTTCTTT	CASSERGRGEAFF
TRBJ2-7	TRBV28	once	.	TGTGCCAGCAGTTCCAGCTACGAGCAGTACTTC	CASSSSYEQYF
TRBJ1-2	TRBV5-1	.	TRBD1	TGCGCCAGCAGCAACCGACAGGGGTCCCCTGGCTACACCTTC	CASSNRQGSPGYTF
TRBJ1-5	TRBV9	few	.	TGTGCCAGCAGCGTTGCAGGGGGCAATCAGCCCCAGCATTTT	CASSVAGGNQPQHF
TRBJ1-1	TRBV5-1	.	.	TGCGCCAGCAGCTTACAGGGATACCACACTGAAGCTTTCTTT	CASSLQGYHTEAFF
TRBJ2-2	TRBV7-2	.	.	TGTGCCAGCAGCTTAAGCTACACCGGGGAGCTGTTTTTT	CASSLSYTGELFF
TRBJ2-7	TRBV7-9	.	.	TGTGCCAGCAGCTTAGGCCCCGAGCAGTACTTC	CASSLGPEQYF
TRBJ2-2	TRBV28	.	.	TGTGCCACTCGGGAGAACACCGGGGAGCTGTTTTTT	CATRENTGELFF
TRBJ2-1	TRBV6-1	.	.	TGTGCCAGCAGAGGGCTACATGAGCAGTTCTTC	CASRGLHEQFF
TRBJ1-2	TRBV5-1	.	TRBD1	TGCGCCAGCGGCCCTAGACAGGGGGCGGGTGGCTACACCTTC	CASGPRQGAGGYTF
TRBJ2-2	TRBV29-1	.	.	TGCAGCGTCCCCCCATCGGGCAGGGAGAACACCGGGGAGCTGTTTTTT	CSVPPSGRENTGELFF
TRBJ2-7	TRBV6-6	.	.	TGTGCCAGCAGCCGAACCCCAGGGAGCTCCTACGAGCAGTACTTC	CASSRTPGSSYEQYF
TRBJ2-7	TRBV27	once	TRBD1	TGTGCCAGCAGGAGACAGGGACGTGTCGAGCAGTACTTC	CASRRQGRVEQYF
TRBJ2-7	TRBV7-4	.	.	TGTGCCAGCAGCTCCAGGGTGGGCGAGCAGTACTTC	CASSSRVGEQYF
TRBJ2-4	TRBV30	.	TRBD1	TGTGCCTGGAGTCCCCCGGGACAGGGTATGGTTACCAAAAACATTCAGTACTTC	CAWSPPGQGMVTKNIQYF
TRBJ1-2	TRBV6-5	.	.	TGTGCCTGCAGGGAGGTGGCAAACTATGGCTACACCTTC	CACREVANYGYTF
TRBJ2-2	TRBV6-1	.	.	TGTGCCAGCAGTGCTAACAGGTCTCCCGGGGAGCTGTTTTTT	CASSANRSPGELFF
TRBJ1-4	TRBV29-1	.	TRBD1	TGCAGCGTGACAGGGCCGGCTAATGAAAAACTGTTTTTT	CSVTGPANEKLFF
TRBJ1-2	TRBV25-1	.	TRBD1	TGTGCCAGCGCACAGGGGGCCTCTCAAAAAGGCTACACCTTC	CASAQGASQKGYTF
TRBJ1-4	TRBV28	.	.	TGTGCCAGCAGCCGAACAACTCGGGGTGAAAAACTGTTTTTT	CASSRTTRGEKLFF
TRBJ2-1	TRBV19	.	.	TGTGCCAGTAGTGTCCGGGACTCTCCCTTCAATGAGCAGTTCTTC	CASSVRDSPFNEQFF
TRBJ2-7	TRBV6-5	.	TRBD1	TGTGCCAGCAGTCGAACAGGGGGTTCCTACGAGCAGTACTTC	CASSRTGGSYEQYF
TRBJ1-3	TRBV15	.	TRBD1	TGTGCCACCAGCAGGGACAGGGCCAGAAACACCATATATTTT	CATSRDRARNTIYF
TRBJ1-3	TRBV9	.	.	TGTGCCAGCAGCGTATCCGGACAGACCTCTGGAAACACCATATATTTT	CASSVSGQTSGNTIYF